This T cell receptor (beta chain) was sequenced during a study of OX40 agonist ivuxolimab in advanced cancers. Study overall: Ivuxolimab, an agonist antibody against OX40 (CD134), was given to patients. Prior anti-PD-1, anti-PD-L1 or anti-CTLA-4 therapy did not bar entry, and more than 35% had some.

Method: immunoSEQ multiplex PCR; TCRdb's copy keeps in-frame clones and lacks some. The sample contains 60,000 or so clones, about 90% of which appear only once. This CDR3 is 17 amino acids long. From germline, CDR1 is SEHNR and CDR2 FQNEAQ (reference sequence). Trimming pared 7 bases from V and 3 bases from J, leaving 23 bases between. The genes are TRBV7-9 and TRBJ2-3; D might be TRBD1 or TRBD2, each matching 5 bases. The sequencing used CD4+ or CD8+ T cells sorted from blood, collected in a trial of the OX40 agonist ivuxolimab. This receptor was taken from an adult with an advanced solid tumor such as melanoma, head and neck, liver or kidney cancer. The CDR3, as DNA: TGTGCCAGCATCCAGGGATCGGGGTACCCGAGAACAGATACGCAGTATTTT. Encoded protein: CASIQGSGYPRTDTQYF.